This T cell receptor (beta chain) was profiled in a study of identical twins. Study-wide findings and caveats: The more abundant beta clonotypes in cord blood had fewer insertions, and memory repertoires did not show this.

Germline CDR1 is MNHEY and CDR2 is SVGAGI. There are 13 residues in the CDR3. V lost 4 bases and J 4 bases, leaving 7 bases between the germline ends. Each CDR3 protein is one row after TCRdb ran MiXCR on the 5' RACE reads. The profile shows over 600,000 distinct CDR3 sequences, roughly 20% of them singletons. This clonotype was seen more than once but under ten times. Its target is unknown. These data also formed part of another study, on T cells expressing NK-cell markers. That paper notes: Investigators obtained TCR beta repertoires from sorted CD3+CD56+NKG2C+, CD3+CD56+NKG2C- and CD3+CD56-NKG2C+ T cells. Seven of the eight sequenced donors were classified as HCMV-seropositive, and one was classified as seronegative. Where several donors were concerned, these clonotypes also led the CD3+CD56-NKG2C+ fraction.

The chain employs TRBV6-5 and TRBJ2-2, with D perhaps TRBD1 (5 bases). The sequence was collected from a young woman in good health. Material for sequencing was PBMCs. The DNA for the CDR3 is TGTGCCAGCAGTTCACAGGTCACCGGGGAGCTGTTTTTT. Translating it yields CASSSQVTGELFF.